This is a list of T cell receptor beta chains from one sample in a study. TCRdb re-derived calls from the 5' RACE reads in MiXCR, one entry per CDR3 protein. The sample contains fewer than 10,000 distinct CDR3 sequences, approximately 40% of which appear only once. The source material was tumor-infiltrating memory CD4+ T cells sorted from the breast tumor. Source of these receptors: a female donor with breast cancer. The CDR3 runs from the conserved cysteine through the conserved F or W. D genes are given only for firm matches. Only some rows state a clone size, as once, few, many or a class for expanded clones.

- | many | TRBJ1-1 | TRBV29-1 | TGCAGCGTTGAGGGGGCAGGGAACACTGAAGCTTTCTTT | CSVEGAGNTEAFF
TRBD1 | - | TRBJ1-3 | TRBV5-1 | TGCGCCAGCAGCTCTAAGAGTCCGGGACAGGGGGCTGGAAACACCATATATTTT | CASSSKSPGQGAGNTIYF
- | - | TRBJ2-5 | TRBV10-3 | TGTGCCATCTGTCGCCCGGGAGAGACCCAGTACTTC | CAICRPGETQYF
TRBD1 | medium-sized | TRBJ1-5 | TRBV18 | TGTGCCAGCTCAACAGGGGATCAGCCCCAGCATTTT | CASSTGDQPQHF
TRBD1 | medium-sized | TRBJ1-2 | TRBV5-1 | TGCGCCAGCAGCTGGTCGACAGGGTCGCTCGCCTTTGGTGGCTACACCTTC | CASSWSTGSLAFGGYTF
TRBD2 | - | TRBJ2-1 | TRBV5-1 | TGCGCCAGCAGCTTGGAGGGGCGGGGGGGCTGGGATGAGCAGTTCTTC | CASSLEGRGGWDEQFF
- | - | TRBJ2-3 | TRBV15 | TGTGCCGCCAGCAGAGCTGTTGATGCGCAGTATTTT | CAASRAVDAQYF
TRBD1 | - | TRBJ2-1 | TRBV7-9 | TGTGCCAGCAGCCTAGGACAGGCCACCTACAATGAGCAGTTCTTC | CASSLGQATYNEQFF
TRBD2 | many | TRBJ2-3 | TRBV7-2 | TGTGCCAGCAGCGCCCTAGCGGGAGGGAGTACAGATACGCAGTATTTT | CASSALAGGSTDTQYF
- | once | TRBJ2-7 | TRBV20-1 | TGCAGTGCTATTCTCACTTCGCCTACCTACGAGCAGTACTTC | CSAILTSPTYEQYF
TRBD1 | - | TRBJ2-5 | TRBV20-1 | TGCGGTGCTAGGAAGGGACAGGGGTGGGAGACCCAGTACTTC | CGARKGQGWETQYF
- | medium-sized | TRBJ2-5 | TRBV27 | TGTGCCAGCAGTCTAGCAGGGATGGGGTGGACCCAGTACTTC | CASSLAGMGWTQYF
TRBD2 | large | TRBJ2-1 | TRBV5-1 | TGCGCCAGCAGGCGGGAGAATGAGCAGTTCTTC | CASRRENEQFF
- | medium-sized | TRBJ2-2 | TRBV12-3/TRBV12-4 | TGTGCCAGCAAGAAAAGACAGGCGACCACCGGGGAGCTGTTTTTT | CASKKRQATTGELFF
- | medium-sized | TRBJ2-6 | TRBV30 | TGTGCCTGGAGTAGGTCCTGGGGGGCTGGGGCCAACGTCCTGACTTTC | CAWSRSWGAGANVLTF
- | many | TRBJ1-4 | TRBV6-5 | TGTGCCAGCAGACTCGGACAGAATAATGAAAAACTGTTTTTT | CASRLGQNNEKLFF
TRBD1 | - | TRBJ2-3 | TRBV20-1 | TGCAGTGCCCCGGGACAGGGCGGCACAGATACGCAGTATTTT | CSAPGQGGTDTQYF
- | - | TRBJ2-6 | TRBV9 | TGTGCCAGCAGCGTATATCTGTCTGGGGCCAACGTCCTGACTTTC | CASSVYLSGANVLTF
- | - | TRBJ2-1 | TRBV20-1 | TGCAGTGCAGAGGGGACGATGTTGACCAATGAGCAGTTCTTC | CSAEGTMLTNEQFF
- | - | TRBJ2-2 | TRBV7-8 | TGTGCCAGCAGCTTAGGCAGGATGGCGAACACCGGGGAGCTATCTTTT | CASSLGRMANTGELSF
- | - | TRBJ2-7 | TRBV20-1 | TGCAGTGCGATTAGGGGGGTCGCCTCCCACGAGCAGTACTTC | CSAIRGVASHEQYF
TRBD1 | many | TRBJ1-5 | TRBV18 | TGTGCCAGCTCACCTGGACAGGCGGATCAGCCCCAGCATTTT | CASSPGQADQPQHF
- | medium-sized | TRBJ2-1 | TRBV11-2 | TGTGCCAGCAGCTTATCCTCCCTTTTAAGACGGAGGAACAATGAGCAGTTCTTC | CASSLSSLLRRRNNEQFF
- | medium-sized | TRBJ2-4 | TRBV11-3 | TGTGCCAGCACCAGTGTCAGGCTAGCCAACAACATTCAGTACTTC | CASTSVRLANNIQYF
- | - | TRBJ1-1 | TRBV6-2/TRBV6-3 | TGTGCCAGCAGTTACTCGTGGGCAGCATTCACGAACACTGAAGCTTTCTTT | CASSYSWAAFTNTEAFF
- | medium-sized | TRBJ2-5 | TRBV5-1 | TGCGCCAGCAGCCCGACAGCTGGGTATATTATGGACCAGTACTTC | CASSPTAGYIMDQYF
- | medium-sized | TRBJ2-4 | TRBV7-8 | TGTGCCAGCAGTGAAAGGGAGACCAAAAACATTCAGTACTTC | CASSERETKNIQYF
- | few | TRBJ2-5 | TRBV14 | TGTGCCAGCACCCTAGCGTACCAAGAGACCCAGTACTTC | CASTLAYQETQYF
- | few | TRBJ2-6 | TRBV7-3 | TGTGCCAGCAGCCTAAGGCCTTCAACCGGGGCCAACGTCCTGACTTTC | CASSLRPSTGANVLTF
TRBD1 | many | TRBJ2-3 | TRBV7-3 | TGTGCCAGCAGCTCTCCGGGACAGACAGATACGCAGTATTTT | CASSSPGQTDTQYF
- | - | TRBJ2-7 | TRBV7-2 | TGTACCAGCAGCTTAGAATTTTCGTCATACGAGCAGTACTTC | CTSSLEFSSYEQYF
- | - | TRBJ2-1 | TRBV6-1 | TGTGCCAGCAGTGCCGGCGCTAAACAGTTCTTC | CASSAGAKQFF
- | many | TRBJ1-1 | TRBV5-1 | TGCGCCAGCAGCGGGTCCGACACTGAAGCTTTCTTT | CASSGSDTEAFF
TRBD1 | few | TRBJ2-1 | TRBV6-6 | TGTGCCAGCAGTTACTCACGGTTGACAGGGGTCTACAATGAGCAGTTCTTC | CASSYSRLTGVYNEQFF
- | once | TRBJ1-5 | TRBV7-6 | TGTGCCAGCAGCTCTCCTCAGCCGCCCCAGCATTTT | CASSSPQPPQHF
- | - | TRBJ1-1 | TRBV5-1 | TGCGCCAGCAGCGAAGACCCAGGGCCAAACACTGAAGCTTTCTTT | CASSEDPGPNTEAFF
TRBD1 | - | TRBJ1-1 | TRBV7-2 | TGTGCCAGCAGCCTAAGGACAGGCCAGGGATTAGCAAGGGACACTGAAGCTTTCTTT | CASSLRTGQGLARDTEAFF
- | few | TRBJ1-1 | TRBV5-1 | TGCGCCAGCAGCACGGACGGTATGAACACTGAAGCTGTCTTT | CASSTDGMNTEAVF
- | few | TRBJ1-2 | TRBV12-3/TRBV12-4 | TGTGCCAGCAACAAATTAGGATTAGTTAACTATGGCTACACCTTC | CASNKLGLVNYGYTF
TRBD2 | medium-sized | TRBJ2-3 | TRBV20-1 | TGCAGTGCTCTAAGGACTAGGACAGATACGCAGTATTTT | CSALRTRTDTQYF
- | many | TRBJ2-7 | TRBV28 | TGTGCCAGCAGCCCTAACAAGTGGCGGAGCGTTTCCTACGAGCAGTACTTC | CASSPNKWRSVSYEQYF